One and the same sample provided the 32 T cell receptor beta chains below, sequenced in a study of T-cell memory formation after mild COVID-19. In TCRdb, the 5' RACE reads were re-called with MiXCR into one record per CDR3 protein. Of around 250,000 distinct CDR3 sequences listed, roughly 15% are singletons. The sequenced material came from PBMCs or a T cell subset sorted from them (not recorded which). The receptors were gathered from a man younger than 35 who had mild COVID-19 (a few samples of this study predate the infection). Cell type and time point are not known.

The CDR3 region is CAWSPSGGPEQYF. Here the CDR3 DNA reads TGTGCCTGGAGTCCGAGCGGGGGGCCTGAGCAGTACTTC. The V gene is TRBV30, the J gene TRBJ2-7, with 9 bases matching TRBD2. Unmatched junction bases numbered 6, after V lost 2 bases and J lost 7 bases. The germline V gene has CDR1 GTSNPN and CDR2 SVGIG (reference sequence). The CDR3 has 13 residues.

This clonotype was detected many times. The chain couples TRBV6-6 to TRBJ2-3; 9 bases are a match to TRBD1. Unmatched junction bases numbered 14, after V lost 8 bases and J lost 11 bases. CDR3 length: 14 residues. Germline loops: CDR1 MNHNY, CDR2 SVGAGI (reference sequence). The chain's CDR3 is CASGLTGTGSGQYF. CDR3 DNA sequence: TGTGCCAGCGGACTCACCGGGACAGGGAGTGGGCAGTATTTT.

This clonotype came up a few times. J is TRBJ1-2 and V is TRBV12-3 or TRBV12-4; 9 positions agree with TRBD1. The ends lost 5 bases at V and 10 bases at J; junction bases unmatched: 11. There are 14 residues in the CDR3. As DNA, the CDR3 is TGTGCCAGCAGTATACCCGGGACAGGGCACGACTACACCTTC. Encoded protein: CASSIPGTGHDYTF.

This chain uses TRBV7-9 with TRBJ1-2; TRBD1 is a possible D gene (6 bases). The CDR3 sequence is 17 residues long. Per germline, CDR1 SEHNR and CDR2 FQNEAQ (reference sequence). The germline V and J ends were trimmed by 2 bases and 1 base, with 17 bases remaining between them. Here the CDR3 reads CASSLTRGPRFNYGYTF. DNA for the CDR3: TGTGCCAGCAGCTTAACCAGGGGACCGCGATTTAACTATGGCTACACCTTC. The full variable domain, rest sourced from reference TRBV7-9 and TRBJ1-2, is DTGVSQNPRHKITKRGQNVTFRCDPISEHNRLYWYRQTLGQGPEFLTYFQNEAQLEKSRLLSDRFSAERPKGSFSTLEIQRTEQGDSAMYLCASSLTRGPRFNYGYTFGSGTRLTVV.

The V call is TRBV7-2, the J call TRBJ2-7; TRBD1 is a possible D gene (6 bases). CDR1 and CDR2 (germline): SGHTA, FQGNSA. V was clipped by 5 bases and J by 4 bases, with 15 bases between them. The CDR3 runs to 14 residues. CDR3 loop: CASSLGQRQYEQYV. CDR3 in DNA: TGTGCCAGCAGCCTAGGACAGCGGCAGTACGAGCAGTACGTC.

In the case of this clonotype: This sequence may be a read error, since a much larger clone differs from it by one base. This rearrangement joins TRBV12-3 or TRBV12-4 to TRBJ1-1; no reliable D call. Trimming took off 4 bases at V and 1 base at J, with 7 bases between the two ends. CDR3 size: 13 residues. CDR3 sequence: CASSSVGNTEAFF. The CDR3 nucleotides read TGTGCCAGCAGTTCCGTGGGGAACACTGAAGCTTTCTTT.

There are a few counts of this clonotype. The V and J genes are TRBV11-2 and TRBJ1-5, with D perhaps TRBD1 (6 bases). Per the germline V gene, CDR1 is SGHAT and CDR2 is FQNNGV. The CDR3 spans 16 residues. Trimming stripped 8 bases from V and 2 bases from J, with 19 bases between. CDR3 loop: CASLRRLTGRNQPQHF. The CDR3 DNA reads as TGTGCCAGCCTACGGAGGCTTACAGGGCGCAATCAGCCCCAGCATTTT.

This clonotype has just a few counts. The V call is TRBV5-1, the J call TRBJ2-5; 9 nucleotides match TRBD2. Germline CDR1 and CDR2: SGHRS and YFSETQ. V shed 4 bases, J shed 1 base, and the junction held 2 bases outside the gene matches. There are 14 residues in the CDR3. In nucleotides, the CDR3 is TGCGCCAGCAGCCCGGGACTAGCCCAAGAGACCCAGTACTTC. Its protein is CASSPGLAQETQYF.

This clonotype was seen a handful of times. V usage is TRBV24-1 and J usage is TRBJ2-1, with TRBD2 as a possible D gene (5 bases). The CDR3 is made up of 12 amino acids. Germline CDR1 and CDR2: KGHDR and SFDVKD. Trimming left V 5 bases short and J 9 bases short, with 10 bases between. The CDR3 coding sequence is TGTGCCACCAGTGGCCAGCGGTTTGAGCAGTTCTTC. Its translation is CATSGQRFEQFF.

This clonotype was observed a few times. The gene calls are TRBV7-2 and TRBJ2-7; no reliable D call. Germline CDR1 SGHTA, CDR2 FQGNSA. The CDR3 has 13 amino acids. V was shortened by 0 bases and J by 1 base, with 4 bases between the two germline ends. The DNA of the CDR3 is TGTGCCAGCAGCTTAGCGAGGTCCTACGAGCAGTACTTC. It specifies CASSLARSYEQYF.

This clonotype appeared a few times. The rearrangement uses TRBV30 and TRBJ1-5; D is undetermined. This CDR3 is 14 amino acids long. The V end lost 0 bases, the J end lost 0 bases, and 6 bases lay between the germline ends. Germline CDR1 is GTSNPN and CDR2 is SVGIG (reference sequence). The CDR3 region has the DNA TGTGCCTGGAGTGTATCGCTTAGCAATCAGCCCCAGCATTTT. Translating gives CAWSVSLSNQPQHF.

This clonotype was detected a few times. The chain is built from TRBV5-1 and TRBJ2-3; TRBD1 agrees at 7 bases. Germline assignment: CDR1 SGHRS and CDR2 YFSETQ. CDR3 size: 15 residues. Germline trimming cut 5 bases from V and 2 bases from J; bases unmatched to any gene: 8. The CDR3 spells CASSSGTDFTDTQYF. The CDR3 nucleotides read TGCGCCAGCAGTTCCGGGACAGACTTCACAGATACGCAGTATTTT. Together with reference TRBV5-1 and TRBJ2-3, the CDR3 gives the full variable domain: KAGVTQTPRYLIKTRGQQVTLSCSPISGHRSVSWYQQTPGQGLQFLFEYFSETQRNKGNFPGRFSGRQFSNSRSEMNVSTLELGDSALYLCASSSGTDFTDTQYFGPGTRLTVL.

There are many counts of this clonotype. CDR3 sequence reads: CASSQTRTQYF. CDR3 DNA: TGTGCCAGCAGCCAAACAAGGACCCAGTACTTC. The rearrangement links TRBV12-3 or TRBV12-4 to TRBJ2-5; D remains ambiguous. The CDR3 loop spans 11 amino acids. The ends were cut back, 6 bases at V and 7 bases at J, with 9 bases in the middle.

This clonotype has just a few counts. The chain combines TRBV7-2 with TRBJ1-2; unclear D gene. The germline CDR1 and CDR2 sequences are SGHTA and FQGNSA. V shed 7 bases and J shed 3 bases, with 18 bases lying between them. CDR3 length: 15 amino acids. DNA for the CDR3: TGTGCCAGCACCCCCACCCGGGGTACCTACTATGGCTACACCTTC. Translating gives CASTPTRGTYYGYTF.

This clonotype was counted at least ten times. V and J are TRBV5-1 and TRBJ1-1; TRBD1 matches 11 bases. Germline CDR1 reads SGHRS; CDR2 reads YFSETQ. V trimming: 4 bases; J trimming: 4 bases; junction bases outside the gene matches: 6. The CDR3 spans 15 residues. In DNA, the CDR3 is TGCGCCAGCAGCCCGGGACAGGGGGGTGGCACTGAAGCTTTCTTT. Residues: CASSPGQGGGTEAFF.

This chain links TRBV6-1 with TRBJ1-1; unclear D gene. V gave up 3 bases and J gave up 0 bases, with 17 bases separating them. The germline gives CDR1 MNHNS, CDR2 SASEGT. This CDR3 contains 17 residues. CDR3 coding DNA: TGTGCCAGCAGTGACCGAGTGGCCGCGACCCTGAACACTGAAGCTTTCTTT. Amino acid sequence: CASSDRVAATLNTEAFF.

The chain links TRBV7-3 to TRBJ2-3, with 7 bases matching TRBD1. Germline trimming cut 4 bases from V and 1 base from J; bases unmatched to any gene: 5. CDR3 length: 15 residues. Per the germline V gene, CDR1 is SGHTA and CDR2 is FQGTGA. CDR3 loop: CASSSAGTGTDTQYF. The CDR3 DNA reads as TGTGCCAGCAGCTCCGCCGGGACAGGCACAGATACGCAGTATTTT.

V is TRBV4-2 and J is TRBJ2-5, with TRBD2 matching over 11 bases. The CDR3 length is 15 residues. Germline trimming cut 4 bases from V and 5 bases from J; bases unmatched to any gene: 6. Germline V lookup: CDR1 LGHNA, CDR2 YNFKEQ. In DNA form, the CDR3 reads TGTGCCAGCAGCCCGTTAGCGGGGGGGAAGGAGACCCAGTACTTC. It is translated as CASSPLAGGKETQYF.

The chain employs TRBV5-1 and TRBJ2-1; a possible D gene is TRBD2 (6 bases). CDR1 is SGHRS and CDR2 is YFSETQ in the germline V gene. The CDR3 is 16 residues long. V was pared by 2 bases and J by 0 bases, with 12 bases between. The CDR3 region is CASSFLAWDSYNEQFF. In DNA form, the CDR3 reads TGCGCCAGCAGCTTTCTAGCGTGGGACTCCTACAATGAGCAGTTCTTC.

This chain connects TRBV7-2 to TRBJ2-1; perhaps D is TRBD1 or TRBD2 (5 bases each). Germline-derived CDR1 and CDR2 are SGHTA and FQGNSA. CDR3 length equals 17 residues. Deletions cut 5 bases from V and 0 bases from J, with 17 bases between. The CDR3 sequence: CASSLGGAISSYNEQFF. The CDR3 coding sequence is TGTGCCAGCAGCCTTGGGGGAGCGATAAGCTCCTACAATGAGCAGTTCTTC.

The chain couples TRBV7-8 to TRBJ2-2; 7 nucleotides agree with TRBD1. V dropped 6 bases and J dropped 5; count of bases not matched to a gene: 9. The CDR3 totals 15 residues. Germline CDR1 and CDR2: SGHVS and FQNEAQ. CDR3 nucleotide sequence: TGTGCCAGCAGTGAGACAGGGATGGGTACCGGGGAGCTGTTTTTT. Translation gives CASSETGMGTGELFF.

This clonotype appeared a few times. CDR3: CASSPDRGKLFF. The CDR3 coding sequence is TGTGCCAGCAGCCCGGACAGGGGCAAACTGTTTTTT. The chain couples TRBV7-9 to TRBJ1-4; 9 positions match TRBD1. Germline trimming cut 5 bases from V and 11 bases from J; bases unmatched to any gene: 3. Germline assignment: CDR1 SEHNR and CDR2 FQNEAQ (reference sequence). This CDR3 has 12 residues. Combining the CDR3 with reference TRBV7-9 and TRBJ1-4 gives the whole variable domain DTGVSQNPRHKITKRGQNVTFRCDPISEHNRLYWYRQTLGQGPEFLTYFQNEAQLEKSRLLSDRFSAERPKGSFSTLEIQRTEQGDSAMYLCASSPDRGKLFFGSGTQLSVL.

The chain has TRBV25-1 and TRBJ2-3; D uncertain. Trimming shortened V by 7 bases and J by 3 bases, and 11 bases separated the two germline ends. Germline CDR1 MGHDK, CDR2 SYGVNS. The CDR3 has 13 residues. CDR3: CASTFLGTDTQYF. The CDR3 DNA follows: TGTGCCAGCACTTTCCTTGGGACAGATACGCAGTATTTT.

This clonotype came up many times. This chain joins TRBV7-3 and TRBJ2-1; D is perhaps TRBD1 (6 bases). V lost 5 bases and J lost 7, with 12 bases in between. The CDR3 loop spans 13 amino acids. Germline-derived CDR1 and CDR2 are SGHTA and FQGTGA. The CDR3 region has the DNA TGTGCCAGCAGCCAACAGGGCGGTAATGAGCAGTTCTTC. Encoded protein: CASSQQGGNEQFF.

This clonotype was seen more than once but under ten times. V and J are TRBV7-7 and TRBJ2-3; the match to TRBD1 covers 10 bases. The CDR3 totals 15 residues. V shed 5 bases and J 5 bases; nucleotides not matched to a gene: 7. Germline CDR1 is SSHAT and CDR2 is FNYEAQ (reference sequence). For the CDR3, the DNA is TGTGCCAGCAGCCTCGGGACAGGGGTAGGAGATACGCAGTATTTT. Amino acids: CASSLGTGVGDTQYF.

This sequence joins TRBV7-3 and TRBJ2-2, with 13 bases identical to TRBD2. V was pared by 5 bases and J by 1 base, with 10 bases of the junction left unmatched. Germline V gene lookup returns CDR1 SGHTA and CDR2 FQGTGA. This CDR3 has 19 residues. The CDR3 sequence is CASSPNKGLAGLNTGELFF. CDR3 nucleotides: TGTGCCAGCAGCCCAAACAAGGGACTAGCGGGGTTGAACACCGGGGAGCTGTTTTTT.

In this sample, this clonotype turned up a few times. The J gene is TRBJ1-2, the V gene TRBV6-5; possibly TRBD1 for D (6 bases). CDR3 length equals 15 residues. The germline V gene encodes CDR1 MNHEY and CDR2 SVGAGI. V lost 5 bases and J 4 bases, leaving 17 bases between the germline ends. The CDR3 is CASSMSRGFGYGYTF. DNA for the CDR3: TGTGCCAGCAGTATGTCCAGGGGTTTCGGCTATGGCTACACCTTC.

This clonotype occurred a few times. V is TRBV12-3 or TRBV12-4 and J is TRBJ1-6; no reliable D call. CDR3 size: 14 residues. The V gene lost 3 bases and the J gene lost 7 bases, with 10 bases spanning the gap. CDR3 DNA: TGTGCCAGCAGTTTCAGGATCTCGAATTCACCCCTCCACTTT. It specifies CASSFRISNSPLHF.

This clonotype was recorded a few times. V usage is TRBV5-1 and J usage is TRBJ2-1; the D gene is possibly TRBD2 (5 bases). Trimming cost V 5 bases and J 8 bases, with 17 bases left between them. The germline V gene has CDR1 SGHRS and CDR2 YFSETQ. The length of the CDR3 is 14 residues. In nucleotides, the CDR3 is TGCGCCAGCAGAAACGGCCAAGCGGTGGATGAGCAGTTCTTC. Amino acids: CASRNGQAVDEQFF. The complete variable domain, with remaining parts taken from reference TRBV5-1 and TRBJ2-1, reads KAGVTQTPRYLIKTRGQQVTLSCSPISGHRSVSWYQQTPGQGLQFLFEYFSETQRNKGNFPGRFSGRQFSNSRSEMNVSTLELGDSALYLCASRNGQAVDEQFFGPGTRLTVL.

The chain carries TRBV7-2 and TRBJ2-5; TRBD2 aligns across 14 bases. Unmatched junction bases numbered 5, after V lost 5 bases and J lost 3 bases. The CDR3 totals 16 residues. Germline CDR1 is SGHTA and CDR2 is FQGNSA. The CDR3 bases are TGTGCCAGCAGCGCGGGGACTAGCGGGGGAGAAGAGACCCAGTACTTC. Translation: CASSAGTSGGEETQYF.

V and J are TRBV3-1 and TRBJ2-2; 9 bases are a match to TRBD1. The CDR3 length is 17 residues. Germline assignment: CDR1 LGHDT and CDR2 YNNKEL (reference sequence). The junction had 10 bases not matched to a gene; V was cut back by 4 bases and J by 4 bases. DNA of the CDR3: TGTGCCAGCAGCCTTAGGCTGGGGACAGGGAGCACCGGGGAGCTGTTTTTT. Its protein product is CASSLRLGTGSTGELFF.

V gene TRBV4-1 combines with J gene TRBJ1-2; tentative D call: TRBD1 (6 bases). The CDR3 totals 17 residues. With 0 bases removed from V and 3 bases from J, the gap between germline ends came to 17 bases. CDR1 and CDR2 from the germline V gene are MGHRA and YSYEKL. CDR3: CASSQDISPYRDYGYTF. The CDR3 region has the DNA TGCGCCAGCAGCCAAGATATTAGCCCGTACAGGGACTATGGCTACACCTTC.